This T cell receptor beta chain comes out of a study of T-cell memory formation after mild COVID-19. On this clonotype: Its specificity is unknown.

TCRdb ran MiXCR on the 5' RACE reads and lists one entry per CDR3 protein. The top ten hold around 30% of the sample, which has more than 110,000 distinct CDR3 sequences, roughly 13% seen once. Trimming cost V 1 base and J 5 bases, with 9 bases left between them. The germline CDR1 and CDR2 sequences are SEHNR and FQNEAQ (reference sequence). This CDR3 is built from 13 residues. Study outcomes and limitations: The finding that pre-infection memory included some responding clones suggested that cross-reactive memory joined.

Sequences were obtained from PBMCs or a T cell subset sorted from them (not recorded which). This clonotype was sampled from an adult woman who had mild COVID-19 (a few samples of this study predate the infection). Cell type and time point are not known. The V gene is TRBV7-9, the J gene TRBJ2-7; no definite D call. This chain's CDR3 is CASSLVGIHEQYF. CDR3 in DNA: TGTGCCAGCAGCTTAGTAGGGATCCACGAGCAGTACTTC.